The clone carrying this TCR beta chain has a handful of counts. Its cognate antigen is unknown. This sample was taken from a study of blood T cells in healthy people across ages. General study points: There were more naive CD4+ cells and higher diversity in long-lived donors than in aged donors.

A sample-barcoded 5' primer and a J-beta primer mix were used in a second PCR of about 7 to 11 cycles. TCRdb passed the 5' RACE reads through MiXCR, listing each CDR3 protein once. The sample carries about 800,000 distinct CDR3 sequences, 25% recorded once. Trimming cost V 1 base and J 8 bases, with 9 bases left between them. Germline V gives CDR1 LGHNT, CDR2 FRNRAP. This CDR3 has 13 amino acids. These records were also assigned to another study, of T cells of mothers and their children. That report notes: All donors were healthy and Caucasian; they were three mothers and their six children.

This TCR came from a boy between 10 and 17 years old in good health. The sequencing input was blood. The V and J genes are TRBV12-5 and TRBJ2-1, with a possible D match to TRBD1 (6 bases). The CDR3, as DNA: TGTGCTAGTGGTTTGGACAGGGTGGATGAGCAGTTCTTC. Translation gives CASGLDRVDEQFF.